This TCR beta chain was documented in a study of identical twins. In germline, CDR1 is SGHAT, CDR2 FQNNGV. This CDR3 region has 16 residues. V was pared by 3 bases and J by 3 bases, with 7 bases of the junction left unmatched. TCRdb re-called the 5' RACE reads through MiXCR, storing one row per CDR3 protein. Of a few hundred thousand distinct CDR3 sequences in the sample, roughly an eighth are singletons; the top ten hold about 1%. This clonotype was seen only a few times. These data were likewise used in another study, on yellow fever vaccine responses in identical twins.

The sequence derives from a woman younger than 30 in good health. Material for sequencing was CD4+ T cells sorted from blood. This rearrangement joins TRBV11-2 to TRBJ2-2; 7 nucleotides line up with TRBD2. The DNA of the CDR3 is TGTGCCAGCAGCTTCCGACTAGCCCAATACACCGGGGAGCTGTTTTTT. Its protein is CASSFRLAQYTGELFF.